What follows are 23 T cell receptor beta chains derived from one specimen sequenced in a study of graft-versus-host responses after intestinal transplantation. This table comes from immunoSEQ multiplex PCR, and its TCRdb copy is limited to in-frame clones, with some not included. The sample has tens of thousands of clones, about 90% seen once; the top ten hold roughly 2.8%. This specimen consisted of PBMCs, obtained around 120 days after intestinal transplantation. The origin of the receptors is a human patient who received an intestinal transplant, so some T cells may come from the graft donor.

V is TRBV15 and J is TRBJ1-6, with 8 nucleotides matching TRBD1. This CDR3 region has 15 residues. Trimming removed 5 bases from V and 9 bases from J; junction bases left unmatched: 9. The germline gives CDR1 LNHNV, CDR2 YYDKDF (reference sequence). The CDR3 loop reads CATSGLQGAGSPLHF. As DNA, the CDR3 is TGTGCCACCAGCGGACTGCAGGGGGCCGGTTCACCCCTCCACTTT.

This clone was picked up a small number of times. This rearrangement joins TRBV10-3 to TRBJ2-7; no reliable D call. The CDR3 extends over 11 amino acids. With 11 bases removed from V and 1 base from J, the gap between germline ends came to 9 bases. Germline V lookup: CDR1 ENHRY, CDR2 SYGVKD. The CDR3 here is CAVGPSYEQYF. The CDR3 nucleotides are TGTGCCGTCGGACCTTCCTACGAGCAGTACTTC.

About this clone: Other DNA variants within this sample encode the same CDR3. Here the CDR3 reads CASSIATGANQPQHF. The CDR3, as DNA: TGTGCCAGTAGTATCGCGACAGGGGCAAATCAGCCCCAGCATTTT. The chain carries TRBV19 and TRBJ1-5; 8 bases fit TRBD1. The CDR3 has 15 amino acids. V dropped 3 bases and J dropped 4; count of bases not matched to a gene: 5. Per the germline V gene, CDR1 is LNHDA and CDR2 is SQIVND (reference sequence). Using reference TRBV19 and TRBJ1-5 for the parts outside the CDR3, the full variable domain is DGGITQSPKYLFRKEGQNVTLSCEQNLNHDAMYWYRQDPGQGLRLIYYSQIVNDFQKGDIAEGYSVSREKKESFPLTVTSAQKNPTAFYLCASSIATGANQPQHFGDGTRLSIL.

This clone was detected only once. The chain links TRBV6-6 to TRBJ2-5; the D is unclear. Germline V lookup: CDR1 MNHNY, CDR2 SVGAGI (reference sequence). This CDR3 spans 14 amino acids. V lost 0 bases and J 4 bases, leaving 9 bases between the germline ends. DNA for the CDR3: TGTGCCAGCAGTTACTCGAAAGGGTCAGAGACCCAGTACTTC. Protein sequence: CASSYSKGSETQYF.

In DNA, the CDR3 is TGTGCCAGTAGTATAGATAGGGGAGGGATTGATACGCAGTATTTT. It is translated as CASSIDRGGIDTQYF. This rearrangement joins TRBV19 to TRBJ2-3, with TRBD2 matching over 7 bases. The germline gives CDR1 LNHDA, CDR2 SQIVND (reference sequence). Trimming removed 0 bases from V and 6 bases from J; junction bases left unmatched: 6. The CDR3 covers 15 residues.

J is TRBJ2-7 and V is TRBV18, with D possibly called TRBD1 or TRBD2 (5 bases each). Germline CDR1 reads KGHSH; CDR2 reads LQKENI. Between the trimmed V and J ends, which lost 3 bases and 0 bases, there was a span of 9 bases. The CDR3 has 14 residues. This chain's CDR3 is CASSPSGTSYEQYF. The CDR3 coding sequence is TGTGCCAGCTCACCCTCCGGGACCTCCTACGAGCAGTACTTC.

The CDR3 is CASSPLKTTSAEQFF. For the CDR3, the DNA is TGTGCCAGCAGCCCACTCAAAACCACTAGCGCCGAGCAGTTCTTC. J is TRBJ2-1 and V is TRBV6-6, with 7 bases fitting TRBD2. The germline V gene encodes CDR1 MNHNY and CDR2 SVGAGI (reference sequence). The CDR3 loop spans 15 amino acids. After removal of 6 bases from V and 10 bases from J, the junction contained 15 bases not matched to a gene.

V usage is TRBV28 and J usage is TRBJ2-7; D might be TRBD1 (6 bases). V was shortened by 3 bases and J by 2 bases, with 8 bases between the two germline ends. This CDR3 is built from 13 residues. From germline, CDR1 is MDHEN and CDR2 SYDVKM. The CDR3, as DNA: TGTGCCAGCAGTTTTAGGGGGACCTACGAGCAGTACTTC. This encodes CASSFRGTYEQYF.

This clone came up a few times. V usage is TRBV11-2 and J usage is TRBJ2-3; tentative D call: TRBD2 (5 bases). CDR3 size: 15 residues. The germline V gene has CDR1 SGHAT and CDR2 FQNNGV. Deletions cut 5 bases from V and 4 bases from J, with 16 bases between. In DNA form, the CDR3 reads TGTGCCAGCAGCAACTTCGGAGGTGGTTCAGATACGCAGTATTTT. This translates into CASSNFGGGSDTQYF.

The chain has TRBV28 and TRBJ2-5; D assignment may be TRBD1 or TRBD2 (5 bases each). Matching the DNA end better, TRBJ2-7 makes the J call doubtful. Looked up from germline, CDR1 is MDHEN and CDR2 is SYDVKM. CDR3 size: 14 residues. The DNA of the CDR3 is TGTGCCAGCAGCGTGGGACCGTCCTCCTACGAGCAGTACTTC. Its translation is CASSVGPSSYEQYF.

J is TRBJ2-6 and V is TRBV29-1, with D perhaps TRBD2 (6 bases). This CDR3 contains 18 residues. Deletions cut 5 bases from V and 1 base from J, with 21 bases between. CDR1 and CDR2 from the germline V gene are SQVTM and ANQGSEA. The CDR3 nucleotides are TGCAGCGTTTCTACTGTCAATCGGGGGAAGTCTGGGGCCAACGTCCTGACTTTC. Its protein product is CSVSTVNRGKSGANVLTF. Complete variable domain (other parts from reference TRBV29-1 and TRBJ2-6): SAVISQKPSRDICQRGTSLTIQCQVDSQVTMMFWYRQQPGQSLTLIATANQGSEATYESGFVIDKFPISRPNLTFSTLTVSNMSPEDSSIYLCSVSTVNRGKSGANVLTFGAGSRLTVL.

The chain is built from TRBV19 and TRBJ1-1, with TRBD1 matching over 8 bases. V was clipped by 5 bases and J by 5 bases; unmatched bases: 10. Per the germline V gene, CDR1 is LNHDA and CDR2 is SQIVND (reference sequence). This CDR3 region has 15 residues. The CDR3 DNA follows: TGTGCCAGTAGTCCTAGGAGGACAGGGTGGACTGAAGCTTTCTTT. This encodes CASSPRRTGWTEAFF.

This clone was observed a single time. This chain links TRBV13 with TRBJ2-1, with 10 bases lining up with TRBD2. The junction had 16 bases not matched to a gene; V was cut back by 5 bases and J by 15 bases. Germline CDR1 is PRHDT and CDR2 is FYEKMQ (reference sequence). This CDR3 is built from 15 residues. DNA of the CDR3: TGTGCCAGCAGCCCCCCCCAGCGGGAGGGCATCGGTGGGTTCTTC. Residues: CASSPPQREGIGGFF.

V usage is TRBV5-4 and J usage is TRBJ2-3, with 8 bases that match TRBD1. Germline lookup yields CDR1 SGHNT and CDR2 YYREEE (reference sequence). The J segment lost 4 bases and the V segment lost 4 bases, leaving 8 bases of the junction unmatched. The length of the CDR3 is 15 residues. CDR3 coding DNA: TGTGCCAGCAGCCCCAGGACAGGGCTAGCAGATACGCAGTATTTT. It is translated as CASSPRTGLADTQYF.

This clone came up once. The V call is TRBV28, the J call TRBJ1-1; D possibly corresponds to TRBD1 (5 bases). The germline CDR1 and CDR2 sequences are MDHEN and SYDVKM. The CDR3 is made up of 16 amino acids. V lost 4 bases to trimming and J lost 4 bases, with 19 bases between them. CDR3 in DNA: TGTGCCAGCAGTTCTCACCGGGACCTGAGGGGCACTGAAGCTTTCTTT. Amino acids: CASSSHRDLRGTEAFF.

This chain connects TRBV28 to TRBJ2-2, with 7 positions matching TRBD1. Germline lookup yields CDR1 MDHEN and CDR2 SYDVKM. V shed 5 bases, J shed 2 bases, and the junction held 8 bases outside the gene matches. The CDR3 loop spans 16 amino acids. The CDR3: CASSLRDRSNTGELFF. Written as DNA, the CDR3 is TGTGCCAGCAGTCTAAGGGACAGATCCAACACCGGGGAGCTGTTTTTT.

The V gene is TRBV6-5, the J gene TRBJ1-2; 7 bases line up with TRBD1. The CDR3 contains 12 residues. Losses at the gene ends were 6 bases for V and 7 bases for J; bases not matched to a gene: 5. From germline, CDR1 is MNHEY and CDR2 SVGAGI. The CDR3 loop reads CASRPRQGGYTF. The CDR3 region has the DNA TGTGCCAGCAGACCCCGACAGGGTGGCTACACCTTC.

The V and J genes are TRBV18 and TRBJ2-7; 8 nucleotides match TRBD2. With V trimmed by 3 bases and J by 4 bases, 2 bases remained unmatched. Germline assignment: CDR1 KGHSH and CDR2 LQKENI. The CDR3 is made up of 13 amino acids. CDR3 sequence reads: CASSPSGVYEQYF. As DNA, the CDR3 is TGTGCCAGCTCACCTAGCGGGGTTTACGAGCAGTACTTC.

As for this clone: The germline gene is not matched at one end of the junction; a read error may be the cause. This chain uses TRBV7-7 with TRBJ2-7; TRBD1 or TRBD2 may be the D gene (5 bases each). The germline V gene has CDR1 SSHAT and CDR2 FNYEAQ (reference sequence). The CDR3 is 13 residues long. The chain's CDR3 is CASSSGPGSEQYF. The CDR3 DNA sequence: TGTGCTAGCAGCTCGGGACCGGGGTCCGAGCAGTACTTC.

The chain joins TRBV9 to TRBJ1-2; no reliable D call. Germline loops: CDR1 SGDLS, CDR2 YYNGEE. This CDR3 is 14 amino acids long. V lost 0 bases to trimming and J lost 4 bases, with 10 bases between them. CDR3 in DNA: TGTGCCAGCAGCGTAGCAGTAGGTCCCTATGGCTACACCTTC. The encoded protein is CASSVAVGPYGYTF.

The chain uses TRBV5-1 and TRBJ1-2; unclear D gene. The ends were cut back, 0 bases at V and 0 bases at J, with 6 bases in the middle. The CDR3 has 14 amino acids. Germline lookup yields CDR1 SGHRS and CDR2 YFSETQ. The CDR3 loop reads CASSLVHANYGYTF. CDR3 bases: TGCGCCAGCAGCTTGGTACACGCTAACTATGGCTACACCTTC.

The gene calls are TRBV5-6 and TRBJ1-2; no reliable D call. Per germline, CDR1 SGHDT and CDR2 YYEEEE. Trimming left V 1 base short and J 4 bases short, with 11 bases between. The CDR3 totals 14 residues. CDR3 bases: TGTGCCAGCAGCTTGTGGGAGCTTCCCTATGGCTACACCTTC. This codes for CASSLWELPYGYTF.

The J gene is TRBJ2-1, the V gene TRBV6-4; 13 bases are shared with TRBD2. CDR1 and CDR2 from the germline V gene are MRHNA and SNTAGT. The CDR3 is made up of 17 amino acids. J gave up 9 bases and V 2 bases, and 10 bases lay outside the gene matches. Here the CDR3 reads CASSDLTSGRALGEQFF. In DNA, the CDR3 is TGTGCCAGCAGTGACCTAACTAGCGGGAGGGCCCTCGGTGAGCAGTTCTTC.